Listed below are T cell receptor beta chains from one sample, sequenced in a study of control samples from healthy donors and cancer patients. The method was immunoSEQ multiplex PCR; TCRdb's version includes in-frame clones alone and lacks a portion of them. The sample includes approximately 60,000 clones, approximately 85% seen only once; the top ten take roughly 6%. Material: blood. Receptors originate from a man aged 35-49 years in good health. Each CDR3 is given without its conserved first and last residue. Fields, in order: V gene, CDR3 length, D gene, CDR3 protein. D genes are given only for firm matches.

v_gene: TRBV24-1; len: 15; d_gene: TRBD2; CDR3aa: ATSDAPGLALSNEQF
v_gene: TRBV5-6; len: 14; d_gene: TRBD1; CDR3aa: ASSQNRDRAYNEQF
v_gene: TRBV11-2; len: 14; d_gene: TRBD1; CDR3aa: ASSLDSRQGASPLH
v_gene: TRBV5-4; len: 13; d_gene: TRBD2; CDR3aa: ASSPGGTRKDEQY
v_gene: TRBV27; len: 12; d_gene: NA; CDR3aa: ASTPDERSYGYT
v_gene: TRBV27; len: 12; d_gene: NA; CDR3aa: ASSSPGDNYGYT
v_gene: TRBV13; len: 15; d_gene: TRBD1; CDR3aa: ASSSPRDRAGAGELF
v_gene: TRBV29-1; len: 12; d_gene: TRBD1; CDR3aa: SVGVTGKNTEAF
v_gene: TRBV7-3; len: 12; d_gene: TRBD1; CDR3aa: ASSRNRGDTEAF
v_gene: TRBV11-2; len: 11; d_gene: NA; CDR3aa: ASRSGGGYEQY
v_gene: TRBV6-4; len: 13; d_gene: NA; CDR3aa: ASSLGAESTDTQY